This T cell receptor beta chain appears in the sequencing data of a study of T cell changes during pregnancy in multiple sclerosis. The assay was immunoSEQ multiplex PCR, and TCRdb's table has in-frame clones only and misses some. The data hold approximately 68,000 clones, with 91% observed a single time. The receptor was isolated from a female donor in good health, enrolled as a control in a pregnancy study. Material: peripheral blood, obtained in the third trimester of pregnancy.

Written as DNA, the CDR3 is TGTGCCAGCAGCGTAGGGGCTAGCGGGAGCGGAGACAATGAGCAGTTCTTC. Translated, it gives CASSVGASGSGDNEQFF. V is TRBV9 and J is TRBJ2-1; 10 bases map to TRBD2. CDR1 is SGDLS and CDR2 is YYNGEE in the germline V gene. Trimming cost V 0 bases and J 5 bases; bases outside gene matches: 8. The CDR3 length is 17 residues.